These 20 T cell receptor beta chains were all obtained from the same sample, sequenced in a study of blood T cell repertoires in COVID-19. Profiled with immunoSEQ multiplex PCR; TCRdb holds only in-frame clones, not every one. The data contain approximately 230,000 clones, approximately 81% of them seen just once; the ten biggest clones take up 15% to 20%. Sequencing input: peripheral blood. Receptors were obtained from a man under 40 with active or convalescent COVID-19.

CDR3 loop: CASSHPGQRRETQYF. The CDR3 DNA reads TGCGCCAGCAGCCACCCGGGACAGAGGCGAGAGACCCAGTACTTC. The V call is TRBV5-1, the J call TRBJ2-5; 7 nucleotides align to TRBD1. V dropped 4 bases and J dropped 4; count of bases not matched to a gene: 10. Germline V gives CDR1 SGHRS, CDR2 YFSETQ. The CDR3 sequence is 15 residues long.

This clone was detected a few times. The V call is TRBV5-1, the J call TRBJ2-7, with D maybe TRBD2 (6 bases). CDR1 and CDR2 (germline): SGHRS, YFSETQ. The length of the CDR3 is 13 residues. V dropped 5 bases and J dropped 2 bases, with 11 bases sitting between them. The chain's CDR3 is CASSSGGTYEQYF. Here the CDR3 DNA reads TGCGCCAGCAGTTCCGGGGGTACCTACGAGCAGTACTTC.

This chain links TRBV4-2 with TRBJ2-7, with D maybe TRBD2 (7 bases). Between the trimmed V and J ends, which lost 0 bases and 6 bases, there was a span of 12 bases. The CDR3 runs to 14 residues. Germline V gives CDR1 LGHNA, CDR2 YNFKEQ. The CDR3 bases are TGTGCCAGCAGCCAAGACGGGGGGCTCCCCGAGCAGTACTTC. As protein: CASSQDGGLPEQYF.

This clone was seen a few times. The chain employs TRBV19 and TRBJ2-7, with TRBD1 identical over 8 bases. V gave up 3 bases and J gave up 5 bases; unmatched junction bases: 6. CDR3 length equals 14 residues. Germline assignment: CDR1 LNHDA and CDR2 SQIVND (reference sequence). CDR3 coding DNA: TGTGCCAGTAGTATTAAGACAGGGGTTGACGAGCAGTACTTC. Its protein is CASSIKTGVDEQYF.

The J gene is TRBJ1-4, the V gene TRBV7-2; D is uncertain. V gave up 5 bases and J gave up 7 bases, with 20 bases separating them. CDR1 SGHTA and CDR2 FQGNSA come from the germline V gene. The CDR3 spans 16 residues. The CDR3 region is CASSKEFYSPREKLFF. The DNA for the CDR3 is TGTGCCAGCAGCAAGGAGTTCTACTCCCCGCGTGAAAAACTGTTTTTT. Using reference TRBV7-2 and TRBJ1-4 for the parts outside the CDR3, the full variable domain is GAGVSQSPSNKVTEKGKDVELRCDPISGHTALYWYRQSLGQGLEFLIYFQGNSAPDKSGLPSDRFSAERTGGSVSTLTIQRTQQEDSAVYLCASSKEFYSPREKLFFGSGTQLSVL.

The J gene is TRBJ2-2, the V gene TRBV4-1, with a tentative D call TRBD2 (6 bases). The CDR3 loop spans 16 amino acids. V lost 2 bases, J lost 1 base, and 11 bases lay in between. Germline CDR1 MGHRA, CDR2 YSYEKL. In DNA form, the CDR3 reads TGCGCCAGCAGCCAAAGTCGGGGAGGGAACACCGGGGAGCTGTTTTTT. It codes for CASSQSRGGNTGELFF.

The V gene is TRBV11-2, the J gene TRBJ2-3; D may be TRBD1 (5 bases). CDR1 is SGHAT and CDR2 is FQNNGV in the germline V gene. The CDR3 has 14 amino acids. Trimming took off 1 base at V and 0 bases at J, with 5 bases between the two ends. CDR3 sequence: CASSLGQSTDTQYF. In nucleotides, the CDR3 is TGTGCCAGCAGCTTAGGACAGAGCACAGATACGCAGTATTTT.

The chain joins TRBV9 to TRBJ2-7; D uncertain. Per the germline V gene, CDR1 is SGDLS and CDR2 is YYNGEE. CDR3 length: 13 residues. Trimming shortened V by 0 bases and J by 3 bases, and 7 bases separated the two germline ends. This CDR3 reads CASSVGSFYEQYF. DNA of the CDR3: TGTGCCAGCAGCGTAGGTTCATTCTACGAGCAGTACTTC.

This clone appeared once. The chain joins TRBV5-1 to TRBJ2-5, with 10 bases that match TRBD1. Unmatched junction bases numbered 6, after V lost 3 bases and J lost 7 bases. CDR3 length: 14 residues. The germline V gene has CDR1 SGHRS and CDR2 YFSETQ. The CDR3, as DNA: TGCGCCAGCAGCTCGACAGGGGGCTTGCCGACCCAGTACTTC. Its protein is CASSSTGGLPTQYF. Based on the CDR3 plus reference TRBV5-1 and TRBJ2-5, the full variable domain is KAGVTQTPRYLIKTRGQQVTLSCSPISGHRSVSWYQQTPGQGLQFLFEYFSETQRNKGNFPGRFSGRQFSNSRSEMNVSTLELGDSALYLCASSSTGGLPTQYFGPGTRLLVL.

The chain joins TRBV10-3 to TRBJ1-2; no clear D gene. Trimming took 2 bases from V and 6 from J, leaving 13 bases between them. Germline-derived CDR1 and CDR2 are ENHRY and SYGVKD. This CDR3 has 14 residues. The CDR3 DNA sequence: TGTGCCATCAGTGAGCCTGGCTCCACCAATGGCTACACCTTC. This encodes CAISEPGSTNGYTF.

The genes are TRBV4-1 and TRBJ1-4; TRBD1 matches at 8 bases. The CDR3 extends over 16 amino acids. CDR1 is MGHRA and CDR2 is YSYEKL in the germline V gene. After removal of 2 bases from V and 0 bases from J, the junction contained 2 bases not matched to a gene. CDR3 region: CASSQPTGATNEKLFF. The CDR3 DNA sequence: TGCGCCAGCAGCCAACCGACAGGGGCAACTAATGAAAAACTGTTTTTT.

The V gene is TRBV5-1, the J gene TRBJ2-2, with TRBD2 matching over 7 bases. This CDR3 region has 14 residues. Per germline, CDR1 SGHRS and CDR2 YFSETQ. Trimming at V came to 6 bases and at J to 1 base, leaving 3 bases not matched to a gene. For the CDR3, the DNA is TGCGCCAGCAAAAGCGGGGAGAACACCGGGGAGCTGTTTTTT. Translating gives CASKSGENTGELFF.

The V gene is TRBV10-2, the J gene TRBJ1-2; D ambiguous. V was cut by 0 bases and J by 0 bases, with 8 bases left in between. The CDR3 has 15 amino acids. CDR1 and CDR2 from the germline V gene are WSHSY and SAAADI. CDR3 nucleotides: TGCGCCAGCAGTGAGTCTGCCAGGCCTAACTATGGCTACACCTTC. Translating it yields CASSESARPNYGYTF.

The rearrangement joins TRBV6-4 to TRBJ1-2; tentatively, D is TRBD1 (6 bases). CDR1 MRHNA and CDR2 SNTAGT come from the germline V gene. The V and J ends lost 6 bases and 8 bases respectively, with 10 bases between them. This CDR3 is 11 amino acids long. CDR3 coding DNA: TGTGCCAGCAGGGATGGGGGCGGCTACACCTTC. Translated, it gives CASRDGGGYTF.

This chain connects TRBV6-5 to TRBJ2-2; unclear D gene. Germline V gene lookup returns CDR1 MNHEY and CDR2 SVGAGI. This CDR3 has 15 amino acids. The V gene lost 5 bases and the J gene lost 7 bases, with 17 bases spanning the gap. The CDR3 coding sequence is TGTGCCAGCAGTAAACCCACCTACGGTGGCGGGGAGCTGTTTTTT. Translated, it gives CASSKPTYGGGELFF.

The gene calls are TRBV30 and TRBJ1-1, with D unresolved. CDR1 is GTSNPN, CDR2 SVGIG, per germline (reference sequence). The CDR3 is 13 residues long. The germline V and J ends were trimmed by 5 bases and 7 bases, with 17 bases remaining between them. The CDR3 bases are TGTGCCTGGGGACCGGGCAGTCGGGGTGAAGCTTTCTTT. It yields the protein CAWGPGSRGEAFF.

For the CDR3, the DNA is TGTGCCATCAGCACGGGGGGTCTGGGGCCCCAGCATTTT. Amino acids: CAISTGGLGPQHF. This chain links TRBV10-3 with TRBJ1-5, with TRBD1 as a possible D gene (5 bases). V dropped 6 bases and J dropped 9 bases, with 15 bases sitting between them. Germline assignment: CDR1 ENHRY and CDR2 SYGVKD. This CDR3 spans 13 amino acids.

The gene calls are TRBV4-3 and TRBJ2-7, with 7 positions matching TRBD1. Germline V gene data show CDR1 as LGHNA and CDR2 as YSLEER. The J segment lost 1 base and the V segment lost 3 bases, leaving 3 bases of the junction unmatched. The length of the CDR3 is 14 residues. The CDR3 nucleotides read TGCGCCAGCAGCCAGGCACAGGGGTCCTACGAGCAGTACTTC. This encodes CASSQAQGSYEQYF.

This chain connects TRBV28 to TRBJ1-1; 8 bases agree with TRBD1. This CDR3 is 15 amino acids long. Per germline, CDR1 MDHEN and CDR2 SYDVKM. V dropped 7 bases and J dropped 4; count of bases not matched to a gene: 11. The CDR3 loop is CASTRDRLGITEAFF. The CDR3 coding sequence is TGTGCCAGCACCCGGGACAGGTTAGGAATCACTGAAGCTTTCTTT.

This clone was seen a handful of times. The J gene is TRBJ2-7, the V gene TRBV6-5, with D possibly matching TRBD1 (5 bases). The length of the CDR3 is 14 residues. Trimming shortened V by 0 bases and J by 3 bases, and 9 bases separated the two germline ends. Per the germline V gene, CDR1 is MNHEY and CDR2 is SVGAGI. DNA for the CDR3: TGTGCCAGCAGTTACTCACAGGAGAACTACGAGCAGTACTTC. Protein: CASSYSQENYEQYF.